The subject of this entry is one TCR beta chain. V shed 7 bases and J 4 bases; nucleotides not matched to a gene: 15. Germline lookup yields CDR1 MNHNY and CDR2 SVGAGI (reference sequence). This CDR3 is built from 16 residues. These data come from a study of cytomegalovirus exposure and HLA in healthy donors. 13 Jbeta primers and 60 Vbeta primers were used for the PCR. Measured with immunoSEQ multiplex PCR; TCRdb has only the in-frame clones, and not every one. The sample consists of about 120,000 clones, around four fifths of them appearing once. This receptor was obtained from a man aged 30 to 45 in good health and CMV-seropositive. V and J are TRBV6-6 and TRBJ2-7, with 8 bases aligning to TRBD2. Sequenced material: PBMCs. CDR3 loop: CASTLTGAGGWYEQYF. Here the CDR3 DNA reads TGTGCCAGCACTCTTACGGGGGCGGGGGGTTGGTACGAGCAGTACTTC.